This entry lists 31 T cell receptor beta chains sequenced from one sample in a study of chemoradiotherapy in HPV16-positive cancers. Profiled with immunoSEQ multiplex PCR; TCRdb holds only in-frame clones, not every one. The data show some 17,000 clones, nearly 90% seen once. This sample comprised blood, obtained from a patient who underwent chemoradiotherapy. The receptors were gathered from a human donor with HPV-associated anogenital cancer.

The chain joins TRBV5-4 to TRBJ2-1; TRBD2 matches at 9 bases. Germline CDR1 is SGHNT and CDR2 is YYREEE (reference sequence). The CDR3 is made up of 14 amino acids. The ends lost 2 bases at V and 6 bases at J; junction bases unmatched: 3. The CDR3 here is CASSFGGGANEQFF. CDR3 in DNA: TGTGCCAGCAGCTTCGGCGGGGGGGCCAATGAGCAGTTCTTC.

This clone came up a few times. V gene TRBV19 combines with J gene TRBJ1-5; D is perhaps TRBD1 (6 bases). The CDR3 loop spans 16 amino acids. V lost 3 bases and J lost 0, with 12 bases in between. Germline CDR1 is LNHDA and CDR2 is SQIVND (reference sequence). The CDR3 DNA reads TGTGCCAGTAGTATTTCGGGGGGCCCTAGCAATCAGCCCCAGCATTTT. Amino acid sequence: CASSISGGPSNQPQHF.

Only a few counts were recorded for this clone. This chain uses TRBV19 with TRBJ1-3, with unresolved D. In germline, CDR1 is LNHDA, CDR2 SQIVND (reference sequence). V dropped 7 bases and J dropped 1 base, with 5 bases sitting between them. The CDR3 consists of 12 residues. CDR3 residues: CASTPSGNTIYF. Here the CDR3 DNA reads TGTGCCAGTACTCCATCTGGAAACACCATATATTTT.

The chain recombines TRBV5-6 with TRBJ2-7; D possibly corresponds to TRBD1 (5 bases). The CDR3 has 13 residues. Germline V gene lookup returns CDR1 SGHDT and CDR2 YYEEEE. Trimming took off 0 bases at V and 3 bases at J, with 7 bases between the two ends. Here the CDR3 DNA reads TGTGCCAGCAGCTTGGGACAGAACTACGAGCAGTACTTC. Translation gives CASSLGQNYEQYF.

This chain links TRBV5-1 with TRBJ2-5, with 7 nucleotides matching TRBD2. CDR3 size: 14 residues. V shed 3 bases, J shed 7 bases, and the junction held 9 bases outside the gene matches. CDR1 and CDR2 (germline): SGHRS, YFSETQ. CDR3 in amino acids: CASSSSRDYGTQYF. Written as DNA, the CDR3 is TGCGCCAGCAGCTCAAGCCGGGACTACGGGACCCAGTACTTC. The complete variable domain, with remaining parts taken from reference TRBV5-1 and TRBJ2-5, reads KAGVTQTPRYLIKTRGQQVTLSCSPISGHRSVSWYQQTPGQGLQFLFEYFSETQRNKGNFPGRFSGRQFSNSRSEMNVSTLELGDSALYLCASSSSRDYGTQYFGPGTRLLVL.

The chain couples TRBV28 to TRBJ1-3; D unresolved. CDR1 is MDHEN and CDR2 is SYDVKM in the germline V gene. V gave up 8 bases and J gave up 0 bases, with 8 bases separating them. CDR3 length: 13 amino acids. The DNA for the CDR3 is TGTGCCAGCTATGGTACCTCTGGAAACACCATATATTTT. Its translation is CASYGTSGNTIYF.

The rearrangement uses TRBV18 and TRBJ1-5; TRBD1 aligns across 7 bases. From germline, CDR1 is KGHSH and CDR2 LQKENI. The CDR3 covers 15 residues. The V segment lost 1 base and the J segment 7 bases; nucleotides outside the gene matches: 7. The CDR3 loop is CASSPQGGRAQPQHF. The CDR3, as DNA: TGTGCCAGCTCACCACAAGGGGGCAGGGCCCAGCCCCAGCATTTT.

The rearrangement uses TRBV6-1 and TRBJ2-1; D might be TRBD1 (5 bases). The CDR3 consists of 15 residues. Germline lookup yields CDR1 MNHNS and CDR2 SASEGT. V lost 5 bases and J lost 3, with 14 bases in between. The CDR3: CASSIENQGYNEQFF. CDR3 coding DNA: TGTGCCAGCAGTATTGAGAACCAGGGCTACAATGAGCAGTTCTTC.

The chain employs TRBV7-9 and TRBJ2-5; 10 bases agree with TRBD2. The ends lost 2 bases at V and 0 bases at J; junction bases unmatched: 6. The CDR3 has 17 residues. The germline gives CDR1 SEHNR, CDR2 FQNEAQ (reference sequence). The CDR3 DNA sequence: TGTGCCAGCAGCTTATTCAAGCGGGAGGGGAACCAAGAGACCCAGTACTTC. Translation gives CASSLFKREGNQETQYF.

The V and J genes are TRBV28 and TRBJ1-1; perhaps TRBD1 as D (6 bases). Trimming removed 6 bases at V and 3 bases at J, with 20 bases between. Germline V CDR1 and CDR2: MDHEN, SYDVKM. CDR3 length: 16 residues. The CDR3 coding sequence is TGTGCCAGCAGCAATCCAGGGGTACTCGCAGACACTGAAGCTTTCTTT. Translation: CASSNPGVLADTEAFF.

The chain employs TRBV5-8 and TRBJ2-6; D remains ambiguous. The ends were cut back, 3 bases at V and 1 base at J, with 8 bases in the middle. Germline CDR1 SGHTS, CDR2 YDEGEE. The CDR3 totals 15 residues. The CDR3 loop reads CASSWAASGANVLTF. The CDR3 DNA reads TGTGCCAGCAGCTGGGCCGCGTCTGGGGCCAACGTCCTGACTTTC.

This chain uses TRBV27 with TRBJ1-1, with a possible D match to TRBD1 (5 bases). The V gene lost 0 bases and the J gene lost 4 bases, with 18 bases spanning the gap. Germline V gene lookup returns CDR1 MNHEY and CDR2 SMNVEV (reference sequence). The CDR3 is 17 residues long. The CDR3: CASSLSPSRGSGTEAFF. In nucleotides, the CDR3 is TGTGCCAGCAGTTTATCGCCCTCCCGGGGGTCCGGCACTGAAGCTTTCTTT.

This chain links TRBV10-1 with TRBJ2-1, with TRBD2 as a possible D gene (5 bases). There are 12 residues in the CDR3. V lost 5 bases and J lost 12, with 14 bases in between. CDR1 and CDR2 (germline): WNHNN, SYGVQD (reference sequence). The CDR3 here is CASSSSPTGQFF. The CDR3 DNA reads TGCGCCAGCAGTTCTAGCCCTACGGGGCAGTTCTTC.

The chain couples TRBV19 to TRBJ2-5, with 8 bases identical to TRBD1. Trimming removed 9 bases from V and 4 bases from J; junction bases left unmatched: 10. The germline V gene encodes CDR1 LNHDA and CDR2 SQIVND (reference sequence). The CDR3 is made up of 14 amino acids. The CDR3 is CASRPGTGRETQYF. CDR3 nucleotide sequence: TGTGCCAGCCGCCCCGGGACAGGTAGAGAGACCCAGTACTTC.

This chain uses TRBV11-2 with TRBJ2-1; weak D call: TRBD2 (6 bases). Germline assignment: CDR1 SGHAT and CDR2 FQNNGV. Trimming pared 7 bases from V and 1 base from J, leaving 17 bases between. CDR3 length: 16 residues. Here the CDR3 DNA reads TGTGCCAGCACATCTTTTAGGGACTTTTCCTACAATGAGCAGTTCTTC. This sequence encodes CASTSFRDFSYNEQFF.

The chain links TRBV7-2 to TRBJ1-1; a possible D gene is TRBD1 (6 bases). There are 15 residues in the CDR3. V was clipped by 1 base and J by 5 bases, with 14 bases between them. From germline, CDR1 is SGHTA and CDR2 FQGNSA. The CDR3 nucleotides read TGTGCCAGCAGCTTAGAGTACAGGGCATTTACTGAAGCTTTCTTT. Protein sequence: CASSLEYRAFTEAFF.

This chain uses TRBV6-5 with TRBJ1-5; possible D gene TRBD1, 5 bases. The CDR3 spans 14 residues. V lost 3 bases, J lost 7 bases, and 13 bases lay in between. Germline V gene sequence: CDR1 MNHEY, CDR2 SVGAGI. The CDR3 here is CASSYARGGQPQHF. The CDR3 DNA is TGTGCCAGCAGTTATGCGAGGGGCGGGCAGCCCCAGCATTTT.

The V call is TRBV7-8, the J call TRBJ1-5, with 8 bases lining up with TRBD1. Germline lookup yields CDR1 SGHVS and CDR2 FQNEAQ. This CDR3 spans 17 amino acids. V lost 1 base and J lost 3; bases outside the gene matches: 8. CDR3 nucleotide sequence: TGTGCCAGCAGCTTAGGTTCTGCAGGGGGCTACAATCAGCCCCAGCATTTT. Residues: CASSLGSAGGYNQPQHF.

The chain uses TRBV6-1 and TRBJ1-1, with 8 bases identical to TRBD1. The germline gives CDR1 MNHNS, CDR2 SASEGT. The CDR3 totals 13 residues. V trimming: 8 bases; J trimming: 4 bases; junction bases outside the gene matches: 6. The CDR3 coding sequence is TGTGCCAGCCAACAGGGGGTGGGCACTGAAGCTTTCTTT. This sequence encodes CASQQGVGTEAFF.

This chain connects TRBV27 to TRBJ2-3, with 8 bases lining up with TRBD1. V dropped 5 bases and J dropped 0; count of bases not matched to a gene: 7. In germline, CDR1 is MNHEY, CDR2 SMNVEV (reference sequence). The CDR3 is 16 residues long. CDR3 in DNA: TGTGCCAGCAGTATTGGGGACAGGACTAGCACAGATACGCAGTATTTT. It is translated as CASSIGDRTSTDTQYF.

V gene TRBV7-3 combines with J gene TRBJ1-6, with a tentative D call TRBD1 (5 bases). This CDR3 has 14 amino acids. V was pared by 1 base and J by 10 bases, with 11 bases between. Germline-derived CDR1 and CDR2 are SGHTA and FQGTGA. The CDR3 nucleotides read TGTGCCAGCAGCTTAATGGGGGTAGGATCACCCCTCCACTTT. Translating it yields CASSLMGVGSPLHF.

The V and J genes are TRBV6-5 and TRBJ1-1; D possibly corresponds to TRBD1 (5 bases). CDR3 length: 15 amino acids. Between the trimmed V and J ends, which lost 4 bases and 1 base, there was a span of 13 bases. Germline V CDR1 and CDR2: MNHEY, SVGAGI. The CDR3 region is CASSWGVGTNTEAFF. DNA of the CDR3: TGTGCCAGCAGTTGGGGGGTGGGGACGAACACTGAAGCTTTCTTT.

This clone appeared a few times. CDR3 DNA: TGTGCCAGCAGCAGCCTCTTGGAAGCTTTCTTT. This translates into CASSSLLEAFF. V usage is TRBV7-9 and J usage is TRBJ1-1, with D uncertain. The V end was cut by 5 bases, the J end by 8 bases, with 9 bases between. The length of the CDR3 is 11 residues. Germline lookup yields CDR1 SEHNR and CDR2 FQNEAQ (reference sequence).

This sequence joins TRBV27 and TRBJ2-7; TRBD1 matches at 7 bases. This CDR3 has 13 residues. J lost 6 bases, V lost 3 bases, and 5 bases had no gene match. Germline CDR1 is MNHEY and CDR2 is SMNVEV (reference sequence). The CDR3 protein is CASSFYRGSEQYF. In DNA form, the CDR3 reads TGTGCCAGCAGTTTTTACAGGGGAAGCGAGCAGTACTTC.

The chain recombines TRBV4-1 with TRBJ1-1, with a tentative D call TRBD1 (6 bases). Trimming shortened V by 6 bases and J by 0 bases, and 11 bases separated the two germline ends. CDR3 size: 14 residues. CDR1 is MGHRA, CDR2 YSYEKL, per germline. The CDR3 coding sequence is TGCGCCAGCAGTGACAGGTCCATGAACACTGAAGCTTTCTTT. It codes for CASSDRSMNTEAFF.

The rearrangement uses TRBV10-2 and TRBJ2-5; D gene ambiguous. The CDR3 runs to 13 residues. The V and J ends lost 3 bases and 2 bases respectively, with 7 bases between them. Germline V gene sequence: CDR1 WSHSY, CDR2 SAAADI. DNA for the CDR3: TGCGCCAGCAGTGAAGGCAGGCAAGAGACCCAGTACTTC. Translating it yields CASSEGRQETQYF.

The chain combines TRBV9 with TRBJ1-4; 9 bases map to TRBD1. V shed 3 bases and J 0 bases; nucleotides not matched to a gene: 3. This CDR3 is 16 amino acids long. Germline-derived CDR1 and CDR2 are SGDLS and YYNGEE. The CDR3 bases are TGTGCCAGCAGCGCGGGACAGGGTACAACTAATGAAAAACTGTTTTTT. Amino acid sequence: CASSAGQGTTNEKLFF.

V usage is TRBV6-4 and J usage is TRBJ2-7; D perhaps matches TRBD2 (6 bases). The CDR3 sequence is 15 residues long. In germline, CDR1 is MRHNA, CDR2 SNTAGT. Trimming left V 4 bases short and J 4 bases short, with 17 bases between. The CDR3 loop reads CASSGGRMTWYEQYF. The CDR3 nucleotides are TGTGCCAGCAGTGGGGGGAGGATGACTTGGTACGAGCAGTACTTC.

This rearrangement joins TRBV5-1 to TRBJ1-2; 9 bases fit TRBD1. J gave up 8 bases and V 2 bases, and 4 bases lay outside the gene matches. Germline loops: CDR1 SGHRS, CDR2 YFSETQ. The CDR3 spans 13 residues. Here the CDR3 DNA reads TGCGCCAGCAGCTTAGCCGGGACAGGGGGCTACACCTTC. This gives the protein CASSLAGTGGYTF.

The gene calls are TRBV2 and TRBJ2-2; maybe TRBD2 (6 bases). Germline V gene sequence: CDR1 SNHLY, CDR2 FYNNEI. V lost 3 bases to trimming and J lost 0 bases, with 14 bases between them. This CDR3 contains 17 residues. The chain's CDR3 is CASSEAGGRPNTGELFF. In DNA, the CDR3 is TGTGCCAGCAGTGAGGCCGGGGGACGGCCGAACACCGGGGAGCTGTTTTTT.

V usage is TRBV11-3 and J usage is TRBJ2-3; D possibly uses TRBD1 or TRBD2 (5 bases each). Germline assignment: CDR1 SGHNT and CDR2 YENEEA. CDR3 size: 14 residues. V lost 5 bases and J lost 7, with 16 bases in between. In DNA form, the CDR3 reads TGTGCCAGCAGCGGGGGTGGGATTAAGAATACGCAGTATTTT. It specifies CASSGGGIKNTQYF. Filled out from reference TRBV11-3 and TRBJ2-3, the complete variable domain reads EAGVVQSPRYKIIEKKQPVAFWCNPISGHNTLYWYLQNLGQGPELLIRYENEEAVDDSQLPKDRFSAERLKGVDSTLKIQPAELGDSAVYLCASSGGGIKNTQYFGPGTRLTVL.